This T cell receptor (beta chain) stems from a study of blood T cell repertoires in COVID-19. Only in-frame clones appear in the TCRdb table, and some are missing; sequencing was by immunoSEQ multiplex PCR. The sample records 180,000 or so clones, around 80% being singletons. The V gene end was trimmed by 0 bases and the J gene end by 10 bases; junction bases not matched to a gene: 13. Germline-derived CDR1 and CDR2 are SGDLS and YYNGEE. This CDR3 contains 16 residues. The chain employs TRBV9 and TRBJ2-1, with 7 bases identical to TRBD1. Sequenced input: PBMCs or T cells enriched from blood (not recorded which). This clonotype originated in a woman aged 55-69 years who had recovered from COVID-19. CDR3 sequence (DNA): TGTGCCAGCAGCGTAGATTTAGGGGGCCCGATTCGGGAGCAGTTCTTC. It yields the protein CASSVDLGGPIREQFF.